A selection of T cell receptor beta chains follows, all from one sample in a study of sequential checkpoint blockade in melanoma. Using immunoSEQ multiplex PCR, the repertoire was profiled, and TCRdb retains in-frame clones only, with some absent. The data hold a few thousand clones, with 19% observed a single time. The specimen was tumor tissue (inferred from file names), collected from a patient given nivolumab and ipilimumab in sequence. Receptors originate from a human donor with melanoma. Each CDR3 is given without its conserved first and last residue.

v_call,cdr3_aa
TRBV6-8,ASSIAASTDTQY
TRBV18,ASSRYNGINEKLF
TRBV6-8,ASSEGTGPGQPQH
TRBV9,ASSGGPGELF
TRBV14,ASSKNTEAF
TRBV9,ASSESVSTNEKLF
TRBV28,ASSDRGNQPQH
TRBV6-8,ASSYGDPSGTAHYEQY
TRBV30,AWRLGLDQPQH
TRBV28,ASSLGHFPRPLH
TRBV5-1,ASSLDSPPSYNEQF
TRBV5-1,ASGRSSSTDTQY
TRBV6-4,ASTKGAGSNQPQH
TRBV30,AWGLAGGPAETQY
TRBV5-1,ASSSGSGDQETQY
TRBV11-3,ASSLGGSGNTIY
TRBV6-8,ASRQGYGQPQH
TRBV5-1,ASSFGTSGANYNEQF
TRBV5-1,ASGTSGNTGELF
TRBV6-8,ASSDPIRELTDTQY
TRBV19,ASSIAPDRAYEQY
TRBV30,AWSATRDFAGYNEQF
TRBV6-8,ASSYGRGGHNEQF
TRBV19,ASSNVGGARSYGYT
TRBV30,AWSAQGHSPLH
TRBV6-8,ASRSTGGENTIY
TRBV6-8,ASSYSILVGQQETQY
TRBV30,AWSEPGQGGEQF
TRBV6-8,ASSPHLDSRNQPQH
TRBV30,AWSGTGGNGYT
TRBV11-3,ASRGSGKASYEQY
TRBV6-8,ASSRIPGGRQETQY
TRBV19,ASSDTEGGYNEKLF
TRBV6-8,ASSPQEYYEQY